What follows are 17 T cell receptor beta chains derived from one specimen sequenced in a study of technical replicates of blood from a few donors (TCRdb year 2017). The library was obtained by the immunoSEQ multiplex PCR assay. In TCRdb, the immuneACCESS table is reduced to in-frame sequences with V and J assigned. These tables do not hold every clone; where another copy was compared, an unresolved V gene accounts for under half, and the others remain unexplained. The sample table holds some 75,000 clones, of which around 96% were seen once. The top ten clonotypes cover about 0.3% of the sample. Specimen: T cells isolated from PBMCs. The receptors were gathered from a human donor in good health.

The DNA of the CDR3 is TGCGCCAGCAGCTTGGGGGCATCAGAGACCCAGTACTTC. Encoded protein: CASSLGASETQYF. The V gene is TRBV5-1, the J gene TRBJ2-5; D is unclear. V lost 0 bases to trimming and J lost 4 bases, with 7 bases between them. The V gene's germline CDR1 is SGHRS and CDR2 YFSETQ. This CDR3 region has 13 residues.

The chain combines TRBV28 with TRBJ2-7; 11 nucleotides align to TRBD2. CDR1 is MDHEN and CDR2 is SYDVKM in the germline V gene. The V segment lost 6 bases and the J segment 4 bases; nucleotides outside the gene matches: 5. This CDR3 has 14 residues. CDR3 nucleotide sequence: TGTGCCAGCAGCCCACTAGCGGGAGAATACGAGCAGTACTTC. Its translation: CASSPLAGEYEQYF.

This clone was picked up a small number of times. Other DNA sequences in the sample encode the same CDR3. The J gene is TRBJ2-3, the V gene TRBV4-2; 10 bases agree with TRBD2. The CDR3 covers 16 residues. Losses at the gene ends were 0 bases for V and 1 base for J; bases not matched to a gene: 1. Germline V gives CDR1 LGHNA, CDR2 YNFKEQ. The CDR3 DNA reads as TGTGCCAGCAGCCAAGATCTAGCGGGAGGCACAGATACGCAGTATTTT. Translated: CASSQDLAGGTDTQYF.

The V and J genes are TRBV29-1 and TRBJ2-2; D may be TRBD2 (6 bases). V was trimmed by 6 bases and J by 1 base, leaving 12 bases between them. The CDR3 has 14 amino acids. From germline, CDR1 is SQVTM and CDR2 ANQGSEA. CDR3 bases: TGCAGCGTCGACCGGGGAGGGAACACCGGGGAGCTGTTTTTT. It yields the protein CSVDRGGNTGELFF.

The rearrangement uses TRBV10-3 and TRBJ1-4; possible D gene TRBD1, 6 bases. Germline-derived CDR1 and CDR2 are ENHRY and SYGVKD. The CDR3 spans 13 residues. The V gene lost 10 bases and the J gene lost 8 bases, with 17 bases spanning the gap. CDR3 nucleotide sequence: TGTGCCAGGAGACCAGGGGTAAGAGAAAAACTGTTTTTT. Its translation is CARRPGVREKLFF.

V usage is TRBV2 and J usage is TRBJ2-3, with unresolved D. This CDR3 is 14 amino acids long. The germline CDR1 and CDR2 sequences are SNHLY and FYNNEI. V lost 9 bases to trimming and J lost 0 bases, with 13 bases between them. DNA for the CDR3: TGTGCCAGTACTGACTTGTCTAGCACAGATACGCAGTATTTT. It encodes CASTDLSSTDTQYF.

The CDR3 bases are TGTGCCAGCAGTTCAGGGGGCTTGAGCACTGAAGCTTTCTTT. It specifies CASSSGGLSTEAFF. The V call is TRBV28, the J call TRBJ1-1; 8 bases map to TRBD1. The germline CDR1 and CDR2 sequences are MDHEN and SYDVKM. The CDR3 has 14 amino acids. V shed 4 bases and J 4 bases; nucleotides not matched to a gene: 5.

V is TRBV4-2 and J is TRBJ2-2; D is perhaps TRBD1 (6 bases). Germline V gives CDR1 LGHNA, CDR2 YNFKEQ. V was cut by 0 bases and J by 1 base, with 6 bases left in between. The length of the CDR3 is 15 residues. CDR3 amino acids: CASSQDRGNTGELFF. CDR3 nucleotide sequence: TGTGCCAGCAGCCAAGACAGGGGGAACACCGGGGAGCTGTTTTTT.

This rearrangement joins TRBV27 to TRBJ1-4; 7 bases align to TRBD1. Germline values: CDR1 MNHEY, CDR2 SMNVEV (reference sequence). After removal of 2 bases from V and 2 bases from J, the junction contained 2 bases not matched to a gene. The CDR3 is 15 amino acids. CDR3 in amino acids: CASSLQGGTNEKLFF. As DNA, the CDR3 is TGTGCCAGCAGTTTACAGGGGGGCACTAATGAAAAACTGTTTTTT.

The rearrangement joins TRBV6-1 to TRBJ1-2; D is ambiguous. This CDR3 comprises 13 residues. CDR1 is MNHNS and CDR2 is SASEGT in the germline V gene. V was shortened by 2 bases and J by 4 bases, with 8 bases between the two germline ends. The chain's CDR3 is CASSERTVYGYTF. CDR3 in DNA: TGTGCCAGCAGTGAACGGACTGTCTATGGCTACACCTTC.

The genes are TRBV7-3 and TRBJ2-7, with 8 bases identical to TRBD2. This CDR3 is built from 15 residues. Germline loops: CDR1 SGHTA, CDR2 FQGTGA. J lost 3 bases, V lost 1 base, and 5 bases had no gene match. CDR3 in DNA: TGTGCCAGCAGCTTAAGTAGCGGGACCATCTACGAGCAGTACTTC. This translates into CASSLSSGTIYEQYF.

This clone was seen a few times. This chain's CDR3 is CSPVDLNTEAFF. Here the CDR3 DNA reads TGCAGCCCAGTGGACTTGAACACTGAAGCTTTCTTT. The chain links TRBV29-1 to TRBJ1-1; D unresolved. This CDR3 contains 12 residues. Trimming removed 8 bases at V and 0 bases at J, with 10 bases between. Germline V gives CDR1 SQVTM, CDR2 ANQGSEA.

CDR3 bases: TGTGCCAGCGCATTCCCGGGACTTGAGGGGAACGAGCAGTACTTC. Amino acid sequence: CASAFPGLEGNEQYF. This chain connects TRBV5-6 to TRBJ2-7, with D perhaps matching TRBD2 (6 bases). This CDR3 has 15 residues. From germline, CDR1 is SGHDT and CDR2 YYEEEE. The germline V and J ends were trimmed by 7 bases and 5 bases, with 22 bases remaining between them. The whole variable domain, remainder taken from reference TRBV5-6 and TRBJ2-7, is DAGVTQSPTHLIKTRGQQVTLRCSPKSGHDTVSWYQQALGQGPQFIFQYYEEEERQRGNFPDRFSGHQFPNYSSELNVNALLLGDSALYLCASAFPGLEGNEQYFGPGTRLTVT.

The gene calls are TRBV19 and TRBJ2-7; perhaps TRBD1 as D (6 bases). Trimming removed 3 bases from V and 2 bases from J, with 20 bases in between. There are 17 residues in the CDR3. Germline values: CDR1 LNHDA, CDR2 SQIVND (reference sequence). CDR3 sequence: CASSMSNWQGFTYEQYF. The CDR3 coding sequence is TGTGCCAGTAGTATGTCAAATTGGCAGGGGTTTACCTACGAGCAGTACTTC.

This clone is a singleton in its sample. V and J are TRBV10-3 and TRBJ1-2, with 7 positions matching TRBD1. Trimming at V came to 9 bases and at J to 3 bases, leaving 4 bases not matched to a gene. Germline assignment: CDR1 ENHRY and CDR2 SYGVKD. CDR3 length equals 12 residues. CDR3 protein: CAIGTDYYGYTF. CDR3 in DNA: TGTGCCATTGGGACAGACTACTATGGCTACACCTTC.

The chain recombines TRBV2 with TRBJ2-1; D not certain. This CDR3 is 11 amino acids long. Between the trimmed V and J ends, which lost 7 bases and 6 bases, there was a span of 7 bases. Germline CDR1 SNHLY, CDR2 FYNNEI. For the CDR3, the DNA is TGTGCCAGCACCCCTAGCAATGAGCAGTTCTTC. This sequence encodes CASTPSNEQFF.

This clone was found once. The chain has TRBV4-3 and TRBJ2-3; D ambiguous. There are 17 residues in the CDR3. Germline CDR1 and CDR2: LGHNA and YSLEER. V lost 0 bases and J 0 bases, leaving 13 bases between the germline ends. The CDR3 sequence is CASSQDSAITSTDTQYF. The CDR3 DNA reads as TGCGCCAGCAGCCAAGATTCCGCCATTACTAGCACAGATACGCAGTATTTT.